This T cell receptor (beta chain) was captured in a study of T cell repertoires and HLA-DP antigens. In the case of this clone: What it binds is not known.

The method was immunoSEQ multiplex PCR; TCRdb's version includes in-frame clones alone and lacks a portion of them. The sample includes about 120,000 clones, about 91% seen only once; the top ten take approximately 0.29%. The CDR3 is made up of 16 amino acids. The germline V gene has CDR1 SGHTA and CDR2 FQGNSA. The ends lost 5 bases at V and 4 bases at J; junction bases unmatched: 10. The clonotype was recovered from a woman under 30 in good health and CMV-seronegative. J is TRBJ2-2 and V is TRBV7-2; 7 positions agree with TRBD2. Sequences were obtained from CD4+ T cells from PBMCs. The DNA of the CDR3 is TGTGCCAGCAGCCGATCACAGCGGGACCTCACCGGGGAGCTGTTTTTT. Translated, it gives CASSRSQRDLTGELFF. The full variable domain, in which reference TRBV7-2 and TRBJ2-2 provide the parts outside the CDR3, is GAGVSQSPSNKVTEKGKDVELRCDPISGHTALYWYRQSLGQGLEFLIYFQGNSAPDKSGLPSDRFSAERTGGSVSTLTIQRTQQEDSAVYLCASSRSQRDLTGELFFGEGSRLTVL.